Presented here are 14 T cell receptor beta chains from one specimen sequenced in a study of OX40 agonist ivuxolimab in advanced cancers. Generated by immunoSEQ multiplex PCR, the TCRdb table keeps only in-frame clones and is missing some. The data hold 100,000 or so clones, with roughly nine tenths observed a single time. Sequenced material: CD4+ or CD8+ T cells sorted from blood, taken in a trial of the OX40 agonist ivuxolimab. Receptors were obtained from an adult with an advanced solid tumor such as melanoma, head and neck, liver or kidney cancer.

The V and J genes are TRBV4-3 and TRBJ1-1; D remains ambiguous. Trimming took off 0 bases at V and 8 bases at J, with 19 bases between the two ends. In germline, CDR1 is LGHNA, CDR2 YSLEER. The CDR3 loop spans 16 amino acids. The CDR3 reads CASSQEKWSQRVEAFF. DNA for the CDR3: TGCGCCAGCAGCCAAGAAAAATGGTCTCAGAGGGTGGAAGCTTTCTTT.

This chain uses TRBV4-2 with TRBJ1-4; a weak D match, TRBD1 (6 bases). The V and J ends lost 2 bases and 4 bases respectively, with 14 bases between them. Per germline, CDR1 LGHNA and CDR2 YNFKEQ. The CDR3 contains 16 residues. CDR3 in DNA: TGTGCCAGCAGCCAAACCGTGGGGGCGAGTAATGAAAAACTGTTTTTT. Translating it yields CASSQTVGASNEKLFF.

This clone was recorded a few times. This sequence joins TRBV5-1 and TRBJ2-3; D possibly uses TRBD1 or TRBD2 (6 bases each). CDR1 and CDR2 from the germline V gene are SGHRS and YFSETQ. Trimming removed 3 bases from V and 13 bases from J, with 24 bases in between. There are 15 residues in the CDR3. The CDR3: CASSSSNLQGLKEYF. As DNA, the CDR3 is TGCGCCAGCAGCTCCTCGAACTTACAGGGACTTAAGGAGTATTTT.

The chain has TRBV27 and TRBJ2-7; possibly TRBD1 for D (6 bases). The CDR3 is 14 residues long. V gave up 5 bases and J gave up 4 bases, with 15 bases separating them. The germline V gene encodes CDR1 MNHEY and CDR2 SMNVEV (reference sequence). The CDR3 spells CASSGGHPTYEQYF. DNA of the CDR3: TGTGCCAGCAGTGGGGGACATCCTACTTACGAGCAGTACTTC.

This clone was detected once. This chain uses TRBV7-9 with TRBJ2-2; D ambiguous. V lost 4 bases to trimming and J lost 3 bases, with 9 bases between them. The CDR3 contains 14 residues. Germline V gives CDR1 SEHNR, CDR2 FQNEAQ (reference sequence). The CDR3 region has the DNA TGTGCCAGCAGCTGGAATAGGGACACCGGGGAGCTGTTTTTT. As protein: CASSWNRDTGELFF. Based on the CDR3 plus reference TRBV7-9 and TRBJ2-2, the full variable domain is DTGVSQNPRHKITKRGQNVTFRCDPISEHNRLYWYRQTLGQGPEFLTYFQNEAQLEKSRLLSDRFSAERPKGSFSTLEIQRTEQGDSAMYLCASSWNRDTGELFFGEGSRLTVL.

The J gene is TRBJ2-7, the V gene TRBV5-1; 7 positions match TRBD1. Germline values: CDR1 SGHRS, CDR2 YFSETQ. V shed 4 bases and J 1 base; nucleotides not matched to a gene: 5. This CDR3 spans 14 amino acids. This chain's CDR3 is CASSTGQVSYEQYF. Here the CDR3 DNA reads TGCGCCAGCAGCACCGGACAGGTTTCCTACGAGCAGTACTTC.

The chain has TRBV19 and TRBJ2-2; no reliable D call. The CDR3 length is 13 residues. Germline values: CDR1 LNHDA, CDR2 SQIVND (reference sequence). Between the trimmed V and J ends, which lost 6 bases and 6 bases, there was a span of 11 bases. The CDR3 protein is CASSENRAGELFF. In DNA form, the CDR3 reads TGTGCCAGTAGCGAGAATAGGGCCGGGGAGCTGTTTTTT.

The chain couples TRBV7-3 to TRBJ1-6; 7 nucleotides align to TRBD1. From germline, CDR1 is SGHTA and CDR2 FQGTGA. The CDR3 is 14 amino acids. Losses at the gene ends were 4 bases for V and 7 bases for J; bases not matched to a gene: 4. This CDR3 is CASSSQGGNSPLHF. The CDR3 region has the DNA TGTGCCAGCAGCTCGCAGGGGGGGAATTCACCCCTCCACTTT.

V is TRBV4-3 and J is TRBJ1-2; 8 bases are shared with TRBD1. CDR3 size: 14 residues. Unmatched junction bases numbered 7, after V lost 2 bases and J lost 8 bases. The germline V gene has CDR1 LGHNA and CDR2 YSLEER. The CDR3 DNA reads TGCGCCAGCAGCCAATTTATGACAGGGGTAGGCTACACCTTC. Amino acids: CASSQFMTGVGYTF.

As regards this clone: This same CDR3 is encoded by further DNA sequences in the sample. The genes are TRBV30 and TRBJ1-1; D gene ambiguous. The ends were cut back, 4 bases at V and 0 bases at J, with 9 bases in the middle. There are 13 residues in the CDR3. Germline lookup yields CDR1 GTSNPN and CDR2 SVGIG (reference sequence). Written as DNA, the CDR3 is TGTGCCTGGAAGGTAGCTATGAACACTGAAGCTTTCTTT. This sequence encodes CAWKVAMNTEAFF.

This chain connects TRBV9 to TRBJ2-1, with 8 bases aligning to TRBD2. Germline loops: CDR1 SGDLS, CDR2 YYNGEE. CDR3 length equals 15 residues. The V and J ends lost 0 bases and 2 bases, in that order; junction bases with no gene match: 1. Written as DNA, the CDR3 is TGTGCCAGCAGCGTAGGGGGACTAGCCTACAATGAGCAGTTCTTC. This codes for CASSVGGLAYNEQFF.

The chain joins TRBV30 to TRBJ2-7; a weak D match, TRBD2 (5 bases). Trimming left V 1 base short and J 8 bases short, with 9 bases between. The CDR3 covers 11 residues. Looked up from germline, CDR1 is GTSNPN and CDR2 is SVGIG (reference sequence). Written as DNA, the CDR3 is TGTGCCTGGAGTGGCGGGTCGCAGCAGTACTTC. Translated, it gives CAWSGGSQQYF.

This chain joins TRBV5-6 and TRBJ1-4; tentative D call: TRBD1 (5 bases). Germline V gives CDR1 SGHDT, CDR2 YYEEEE. The CDR3 covers 15 residues. The V and J ends lost 2 bases and 4 bases respectively, with 12 bases between them. The CDR3 nucleotides read TGTGCCAGCAGCTTCGGGGGAGAGGGTAATGAAAAACTGTTTTTT. Translation gives CASSFGGEGNEKLFF.

This chain connects TRBV2 to TRBJ2-7; no reliable D call. With 0 bases removed from V and 4 bases from J, the gap between germline ends came to 4 bases. Germline V gene data show CDR1 as SNHLY and CDR2 as FYNNEI. The CDR3 extends over 12 amino acids. CDR3 DNA: TGTGCCAGCAGTGAAGCGAGGTACGAGCAGTACTTC. It encodes CASSEARYEQYF.